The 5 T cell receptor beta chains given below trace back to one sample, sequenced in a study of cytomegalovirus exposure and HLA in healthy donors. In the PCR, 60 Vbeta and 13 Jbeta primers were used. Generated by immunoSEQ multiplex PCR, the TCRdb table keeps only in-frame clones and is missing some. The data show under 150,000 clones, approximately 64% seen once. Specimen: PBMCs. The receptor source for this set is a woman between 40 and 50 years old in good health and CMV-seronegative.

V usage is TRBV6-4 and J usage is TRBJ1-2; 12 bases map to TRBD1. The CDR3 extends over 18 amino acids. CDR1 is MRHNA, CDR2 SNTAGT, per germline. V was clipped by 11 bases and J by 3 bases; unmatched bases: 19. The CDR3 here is CAGLQGQRDRGLHYGYTF. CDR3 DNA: TGTGCCGGCCTCCAAGGGCAACGGGACAGGGGGCTTCACTATGGCTACACCTTC.

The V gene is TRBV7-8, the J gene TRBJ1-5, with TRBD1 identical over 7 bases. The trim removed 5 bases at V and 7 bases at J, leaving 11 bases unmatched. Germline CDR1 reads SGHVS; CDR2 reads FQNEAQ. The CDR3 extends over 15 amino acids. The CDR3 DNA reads TGTGCCAGCAGCCGAATTCTGACAGGGAGCCAGCCCCAGCATTTT. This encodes CASSRILTGSQPQHF.

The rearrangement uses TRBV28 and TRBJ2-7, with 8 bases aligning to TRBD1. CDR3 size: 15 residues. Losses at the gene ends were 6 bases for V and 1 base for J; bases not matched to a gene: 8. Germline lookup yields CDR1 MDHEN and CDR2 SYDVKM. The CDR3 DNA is TGTGCCAGCAGCCTCACAGGGGGGAGGTCCTACGAGCAGTACTTC. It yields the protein CASSLTGGRSYEQYF. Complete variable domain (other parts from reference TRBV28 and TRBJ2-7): DVKVTQSSRYLVKRTGEKVFLECVQDMDHENMFWYRQDPGLGLRLIYFSYDVKMKEKGDIPEGYSVSREKKERFSLILESASTNQTSMYLCASSLTGGRSYEQYFGPGTRLTVT.

As DNA, the CDR3 is TGCGCCAGCAGCCAAGAATCGGGGGCGGGAGGGTCCCTCTACGAGCAGTACTTC. The encoded protein is CASSQESGAGGSLYEQYF. The chain combines TRBV4-1 with TRBJ2-7; 9 positions agree with TRBD2. V shed 0 bases, J shed 3 bases, and the junction held 12 bases outside the gene matches. Germline V lookup: CDR1 MGHRA, CDR2 YSYEKL. The CDR3 totals 18 residues.

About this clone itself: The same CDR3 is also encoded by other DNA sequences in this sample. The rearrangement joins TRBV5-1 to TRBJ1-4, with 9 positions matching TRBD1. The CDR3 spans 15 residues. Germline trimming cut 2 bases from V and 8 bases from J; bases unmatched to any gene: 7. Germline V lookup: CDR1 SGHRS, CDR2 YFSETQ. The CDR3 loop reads CASSLTGTGSEKLFF. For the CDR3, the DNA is TGCGCCAGCAGCTTAACCGGGACAGGGAGCGAAAAACTGTTTTTT. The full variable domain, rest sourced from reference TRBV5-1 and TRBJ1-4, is KAGVTQTPRYLIKTRGQQVTLSCSPISGHRSVSWYQQTPGQGLQFLFEYFSETQRNKGNFPGRFSGRQFSNSRSEMNVSTLELGDSALYLCASSLTGTGSEKLFFGSGTQLSVL.